This T cell receptor beta chain stems from a study of cytomegalovirus exposure and HLA in healthy donors (dated by TCRdb to 2017 to 2019). Study-wide context: An earlier analysis of approximately 640 of the donors reported about 250 Gb of sequence data and some 120 million unique TCR beta sequences from 190 million or so T cells. Donor age, sex, ethnicity and CMV serostatus were compiled alongside the repertoire data. Among about 370 genotyped donors of the cohort, an average of roughly 230,000 unique TCR beta nucleotide sequences was sequenced per donor, of which roughly 18% were non-productive. A later analysis re-analyzed previously published TCR beta repertoires from about 730 donors and added high-resolution HLA genotyping to study TCR occurrence patterns. The study was designed to test whether signatures of past pathogen exposure could be identified by cataloging public T cell receptors. All discovery cohort repertoires had been generated on a single sequencing platform. Besides the first cohort of roughly 660 subjects, a separate validation cohort made up of about 120 different subjects was used. Roughly 5 DR-DQ haplotypes were handled as single units for association and clustering, since linkage in the cohort was strong. An earlier analysis of around 580 of the donors used high-throughput TCR beta sequencing to judge whether each TCR beta V gene segment behaved as functional or pseudogenic. The number of typed donors differed by locus: about 620-640 for A, B, C, DRB1 and DQB1; 500 to 550 for DQA1; fewer than 610 for DPA1; and roughly 470 for DPB1. Using immunosequencing, the study profiled T cell repertoires from around 670 subjects and related those repertoires to cytomegalovirus serostatus. An early release that covered around 590 HLA-typed donors contained approximately 300 gigabases of sequencing data and tens of millions of unique TCR sequences. Class I and class II HLA loci were covered by the typing at four-digit resolution. A later genetic analysis used genome-wide SNP genotypes for about 65% of the 666 donors, treating that subset as a discovery cohort. Rather than using new phenotypic data, the later analysis identified candidate immune exposures from TCR beta sequences and from how often those sequences occurred across donors. The genetic ancestry cluster associated with self-reported Caucasian donors included roughly four fifths of the roughly 410 genotyped donors. To predict cytomegalovirus infection status, the study combined high-throughput TCR immunosequencing, statistical association of individual TCRs with disease status, and machine learning.

The cohort comprised under 700 healthy bone marrow donors. All cohort members were sampled while nominally healthy, although unrecorded immune exposures were likely present. The donor was CMV seropositive and was included in the group of approximately 300 seropositive cohort members. Every donor gave a peripheral blood sample, and the peripheral blood mononuclear cells from that sample were used for TCR beta sequencing. Genomic DNA was extracted from the blood cell samples with the Qiagen DNeasy Blood Extraction Kit. The study at large found these results: Most CMV-associated TCR beta chains appeared to be HLA-restricted in a later analysis, and the HLA associations seemed to be driven largely by CMV exposure. A further reported finding was that TCR beta sequences accurately predicted the HLA-A and HLA-B alleles for most subjects in the first cohort. In vitro tests confirmed that three of the cytomegalovirus-associated TCR beta chains recognize cytomegalovirus antigens. The 87-base-pair reads could not distinguish some IMGT-functional V segments, including TRBV6-2 and TRBV6-3, so those segments were excluded. Across donors, most TCR sequences were observed very rarely, whereas some public TCRs were present in many individuals. A later analysis reported that several top co-occurrence clusters appeared linked to parvovirus B19, influenza, CMV and Epstein-Barr virus. In the study, 164 TCR beta chains were listed as associated with cytomegalovirus. Broadly in line with IMGT annotations, most TCR beta V segments showed up in productive rearrangements about 87% or about 30% of the time in an earlier analysis of 587 of the donors. The cohort was sequenced for TCR beta chains only, and without alpha or paired-chain data the features that could be detected were limited. When HLA alleles, especially DR and DQ, strongly co-occurred, attributing TCR associations to individual alleles was difficult. In a later analysis, HLA-associated TCR beta chains were found to be more clonally expanded and to have lower generation probabilities than equally common non-associated chains. A later analysis found that TCR association rates varied across HLA loci, with DRB1 alleles showing the most associated TCRs and HLA-C alleles the fewest. A later genetic analysis associated a missense DCLRE1C variant with V-gene and J-gene trimming of TCR beta chains, and an independent cohort replicated the association. Immune exposure information for the cohort was limited to CMV serostatus. The sequencing pipeline was judged likely to have produced a cluster of highly shared sequence variants as a technical artifact. Linkage disequilibrium might explain the correlated functional status among segregating V segments, but an unknown experimental factor could not be ruled out. Because HLA typing was unavailable for some donors at each locus, only the typed subset was used in association tests. The classifier was reported to diagnose cytomegalovirus status with high specificity and sensitivity in both the original cohort and the validation cohort. At a false discovery rate of 0.05, a later analysis linked around 15,000 TCR beta sequences to specific HLA alleles. The authors suggested that the approach could potentially be generalized to other disease states and immunological phenotypes. Because counts were too low, roughly 16 rarely observed V segments, including chromosome 9 orphons, were left out of the earlier analysis of a few hundred of the donors. Roughly uniform sequencing depth across donors was assumed in presence/absence analyses, although this assumption may not hold. In a later genetic analysis, fewer N-insertions in productive TCRs were reported among donors in an Asian-associated ancestry cluster than the roughly 700-donor mean.

As regards this clone: It has no known antigen specificity. Base quality data are lacking; no much larger clone is found one base away.

In the germline V gene, CDR1 corresponds to WSHSY and CDR2 to SAAADI. From cysteine to phenylalanine, the CDR3 is 14 amino acids long. Only the CDR3 DNA stays, 42 bases, in frame from base 1. V drops 4 bases and J drops 2 bases, leaving 12 bases in between. Libraries came from the immunoSEQ multiplex PCR assay. The multiplex PCR relied on a mix of 60 forward primers for TCR Vbeta segments and 13 reverse primers for TCR Jbeta segments. The CDR3 region of rearranged TCR beta genes was amplified from genomic DNA with a multiplex PCR assay. Amplified TCR beta libraries were sequenced as 87-base-pair reads on the Illumina HiSeq System. On the study's bioinformatics: A later analysis tallied roughly 80 million unique TCR beta chains across the 666 repertoires, and approximately 12 million of those chains were shared by two or more donors. A nearest-neighbor algorithm error-corrected the raw reads and collapsed the reads into unique sequences, merging closely related sequences to remove PCR and sequencing errors. To assign V, D and J gene segments, CDR3 sequences were aligned to IMGT reference sequences. Each retained sequence needed at least a six-nucleotide match to both a V gene segment and a J gene segment. Rearrangements were classified as productive when the CDR3 lacked stop codons and remained in frame with V and J, and all other rearrangements were classified as non-productive. Following IMGT convention, CDR3 was defined as the stretch from the second conserved V-encoded cysteine to the conserved J-encoded phenylalanine. The earlier analysis of about 620 of the donors excluded sequences that lacked an unambiguous match to a single V gene segment. An earlier analysis of several hundred of the donors called V segments functional above 56.7% productive rearrangements and segregating when the between-donor standard deviation exceeded 5%. To diagnose cytomegalovirus status from the catalog of TCR beta chain sequences, a statistical classification framework was built. A later analysis assigned V and J genes by comparing TCR nucleotide sequences with IMGT/GENE-DB human TR gene sequences. The TCRdist pipeline was used in a later analysis to assign CDR3 sequences and most-parsimonious VDJ recombination scenarios. In a later analysis, each TCR beta chain was defined by its CDR3 amino acid sequence together with its V-gene family, and reads lacking a unique V-gene family were excluded. To address suspected cross-contamination and a sequencing artifact, a later analysis removed 450 to 700 highly shared, low-generation-probability nucleotide sequences. For each public chain, a later analysis derived a clonal expansion index from normalized ranks of inferred template counts within each repertoire. Generation probabilities in a later analysis came from a VDJ recombination model fitted to out-of-frame rearrangements, and those results were checked against IGoR. In a later analysis, hypergeometric tests were used to score TCR-TCR, TCR-HLA and TCR-CMV co-occurrence, with a repertoire-size bias correction applied to TCR pairs. To estimate false discovery rates, a later analysis permuted the HLA or CMV assignments 20 times. In a later analysis, co-occurring TCRs were grouped using DBSCAN, and TCRdist sequence similarity was added for clustering within HLA-allele-positive subsets. Co-occurrence clustering excluded repertoires with fewer than 30,000 or more than 120,000 public chains, plus five with anomalous nucleotide sharing. Drawn from immuneACCESS, this table holds only the in-frame rearrangements with V and J called that TCRdb kept. Clones are partly lost; checked studies trace under half to an unresolved V gene and leave the rest unexplained. The DNA gave D and trimming, while V, J and clone size come from that table. Present in this sample are about 180,000 clones, over 80% of which were seen just once. Around 1.4% of the sample is held by the ten biggest clonotypes.

The chain was built from TRBV10-2 and TRBJ2-7, with a weak D call of TRBD2 (5 bases match). The receptor comes from a girl aged 5-17 years in good health and CMV-seropositive. Sequenced sample: PBMCs. The nucleotide sequence is TGCGCCAGCAGTGCAGCGGCCCCCACCTACGAGCAGTACTTC. Its product reads: CASSAAAPTYEQYF.